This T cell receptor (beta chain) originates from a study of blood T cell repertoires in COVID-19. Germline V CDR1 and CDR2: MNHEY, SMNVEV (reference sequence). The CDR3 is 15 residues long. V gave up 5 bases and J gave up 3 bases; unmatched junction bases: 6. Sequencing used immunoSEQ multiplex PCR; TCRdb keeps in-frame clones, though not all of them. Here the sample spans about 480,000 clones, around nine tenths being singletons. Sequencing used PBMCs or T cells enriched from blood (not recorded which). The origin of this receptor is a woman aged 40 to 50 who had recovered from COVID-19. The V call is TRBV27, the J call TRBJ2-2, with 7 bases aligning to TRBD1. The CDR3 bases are TGTGCCAGCAGTACTATTACAGGGGACACCGGGGAGCTGTTTTTT. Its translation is CASSTITGDTGELFF.